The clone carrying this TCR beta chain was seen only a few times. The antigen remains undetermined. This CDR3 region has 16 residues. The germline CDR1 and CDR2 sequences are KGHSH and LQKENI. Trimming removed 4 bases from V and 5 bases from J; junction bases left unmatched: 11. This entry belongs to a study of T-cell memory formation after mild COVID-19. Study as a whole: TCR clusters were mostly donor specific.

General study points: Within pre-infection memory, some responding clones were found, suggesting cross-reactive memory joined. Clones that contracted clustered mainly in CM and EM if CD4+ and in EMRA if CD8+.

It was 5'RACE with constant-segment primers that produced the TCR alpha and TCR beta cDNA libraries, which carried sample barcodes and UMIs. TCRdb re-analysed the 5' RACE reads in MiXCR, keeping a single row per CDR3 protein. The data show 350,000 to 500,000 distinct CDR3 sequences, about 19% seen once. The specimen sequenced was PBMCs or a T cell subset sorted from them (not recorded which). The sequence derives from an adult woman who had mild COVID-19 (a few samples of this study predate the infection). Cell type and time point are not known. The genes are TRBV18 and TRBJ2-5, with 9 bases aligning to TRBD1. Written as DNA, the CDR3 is TGTGCCAGCTCACTAAATCCGGGACAGGGTGTGGAGACCCAGTACTTC. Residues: CASSLNPGQGVETQYF.